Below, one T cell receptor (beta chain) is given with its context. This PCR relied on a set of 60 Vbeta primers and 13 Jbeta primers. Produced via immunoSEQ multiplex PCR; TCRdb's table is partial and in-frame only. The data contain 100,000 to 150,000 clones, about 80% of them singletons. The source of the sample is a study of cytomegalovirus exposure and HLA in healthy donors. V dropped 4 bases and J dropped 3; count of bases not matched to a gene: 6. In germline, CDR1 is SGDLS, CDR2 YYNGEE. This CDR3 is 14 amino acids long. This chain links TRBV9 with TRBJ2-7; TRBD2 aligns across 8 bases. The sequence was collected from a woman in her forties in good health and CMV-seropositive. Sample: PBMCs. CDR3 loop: CASSPGLAGYEQYF. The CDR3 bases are TGTGCCAGCAGCCCTGGTCTAGCGGGCTACGAGCAGTACTTC.